What follows are 14 T cell receptor beta chains derived from one specimen sequenced in a study of spatial heterogeneity in lung cancer (dated by TCRdb to the late 2010s). Study-level results and caveats: The number of expanded intratumoral alpha and beta TCRs correlated with the tumor nonsynonymous mutation count.

Antigens for these TCRs are unknown. Receptors were amplified or captured by 5' RACE. Sequencing used a NextSeq 500. Using fastp at Q25 and MiXCR, TCRdb reprocessed the public reads and kept productive beta chains. All rows with the same CDR3 protein become a single entry with the most common DNA and genes. Present in this sample are 5,500 to 8,500 distinct CDR3 sequences, 3% to 3.5% of which were seen just once. 20% to 25% of the sample comes from the top ten. In light of the paper, this sample's time point label describes: sample taken at primary tumor resection. The sequencing here drew on lung tumor tissue, taken at surgery. The receptors derive from a male donor with early-stage non-small cell lung cancer.

This clonotype counts as large (0.1 to 1%). The chain combines TRBV12-3 or TRBV12-4 with TRBJ1-1; TRBD1 matches at 8 bases. The CDR3 spans 15 residues. The junction had 5 bases not matched to a gene; V was cut back by 4 bases and J by 1 base. CDR3 residues: CASSSTDRANTEAFF. The CDR3 region has the DNA TGTGCCAGCAGTTCGACGGACAGGGCGAACACTGAAGCTTTCTTT.

This clonotype showed up many times. V usage is TRBV9 and J usage is TRBJ2-3; a weak D match, TRBD2 (6 bases). The germline V gene has CDR1 SGDLS and CDR2 YYNGEE. The V gene lost 1 base and the J gene lost 5 bases, with 17 bases spanning the gap. The CDR3 is 16 amino acids. The CDR3 region has the DNA TGTGCCAGCAGCGTATCGGCCTCTAGCGTGGGAGATACGCAGTATTTT. It translates to CASSVSASSVGDTQYF.

This clonotype appeared a few times. This may be a read error, as it is one base from a much larger clone. The chain employs TRBV19 and TRBJ2-1; TRBD2 might be the D (6 bases). Per the germline V gene, CDR1 is LNHDA and CDR2 is SQIVND (reference sequence). This CDR3 is 12 amino acids long. V was shortened by 4 bases and J by 6 bases, with 7 bases between the two germline ends. CDR3 coding DNA: TGTGCCAGTAGTAGAGCGGGCAATGAGCAGTTCTTC. The encoded protein is CASSRAGNEQFF.

This clonotype is medium-sized within its sample. This chain joins TRBV10-3 and TRBJ1-2; D is ambiguous. V was pared by 11 bases and J by 0 bases, with 10 bases between. This CDR3 has 12 amino acids. CDR1 is ENHRY and CDR2 is SYGVKD in the germline V gene. CDR3 bases: TGTGCCTCCTATACCGCTAACTATGGCTACACCTTC. Protein: CASYTANYGYTF.

Points on this clonotype: Being one base from a much bigger clone, this may be a read error. The rearrangement uses TRBV5-6 and TRBJ2-5; D is possibly TRBD2 (6 bases). V was shortened by 4 bases and J by 4 bases, with 20 bases between the two germline ends. Germline loops: CDR1 SGHDT, CDR2 YYEEEE. The CDR3 loop spans 16 amino acids. CDR3 loop: CASSTRGSQEGETQYF. CDR3 DNA sequence: TGTGCCAGCAGCACCCGGGGGTCGCAGGAGGGAGAGACCCAGTACTTC.

This clonotype is a singleton in its sample. Since a much larger clone is just one base distant, this may be a read error. The rearrangement uses TRBV7-2 and TRBJ2-2; weak D call: TRBD2 (7 bases). Germline V gene data show CDR1 as SGHTA and CDR2 as FQGNSA. CDR3 length: 14 amino acids. The CDR3 nucleotides are TGTGCCAGCAGCTTAAACTTTAAAGGGGGGGAGCTGGTTTTT. Amino acid sequence: CASSLNFKGGELVF.

There are a few counts of this clonotype. V and J are TRBV18 and TRBJ2-3; the D gene is possibly TRBD2 (5 bases). This CDR3 is built from 15 residues. Per germline, CDR1 KGHSH and CDR2 LQKENI. Trimming pared 1 base from V and 3 bases from J, leaving 11 bases between. Here the CDR3 reads CASSPLGVRTDTQYF. CDR3 sequence (DNA): TGTGCCAGCTCACCACTGGGAGTACGGACAGATACGCAGTATTTT.

This clonotype showed up many times. The chain joins TRBV12-3 or TRBV12-4 to TRBJ1-1; possibly TRBD1 for D (5 bases). This CDR3 has 13 amino acids. V gave up 5 bases and J gave up 5 bases, with 12 bases separating them. The CDR3 here is CASSMGRETEAFF. In nucleotides, the CDR3 is TGTGCCAGCAGTATGGGACGTGAGACTGAAGCTTTCTTT.

The table lists this clonotype with many counts. J is TRBJ2-1 and V is TRBV27, with 10 bases fitting TRBD1. Germline V gene sequence: CDR1 MNHEY, CDR2 SMNVEV (reference sequence). The CDR3 covers 16 residues. The V gene end was trimmed by 0 bases and the J gene end by 6 bases; junction bases not matched to a gene: 5. This CDR3 reads CASSLSDRGACNEQFF. As DNA, the CDR3 is TGTGCCAGCAGTTTATCGGACAGGGGGGCGTGCAATGAGCAGTTCTTC.

There are many counts of this clonotype. This chain uses TRBV20-1 with TRBJ2-2; 7 bases map to TRBD2. Germline V gene data show CDR1 as DFQATT and CDR2 as SNEGSKA (reference sequence). The CDR3 runs 16 residues. V lost 6 bases, J lost 2 bases, and 12 bases stayed unmatched. The CDR3 region has the DNA TGCAGTGCCCGGCCGTCAGCGGGGTATAACACCGGGGAGCTGTTTTTT. This gives the protein CSARPSAGYNTGELFF.

There are many counts of this clonotype. The rearrangement uses TRBV4-2 and TRBJ2-1, with a weak D call TRBD2 (5 bases). Germline loops: CDR1 LGHNA, CDR2 YNFKEQ. Trimming stripped 0 bases from V and 4 bases from J, with 13 bases between. The CDR3 is 16 residues long. Here the CDR3 reads CASSQDRRVGYNEQFF. The CDR3 nucleotides are TGTGCCAGCAGCCAAGATCGGCGGGTTGGATACAATGAGCAGTTCTTC.

This clonotype is medium-sized (0.01 to 0.1%). Here the CDR3 reads CASSSGTSGGQETQYF. The CDR3 DNA is TGTGCCAGCAGCTCCGGGACTAGCGGGGGCCAAGAGACCCAGTACTTC. The V call is TRBV7-9, the J call TRBJ2-5, with 14 nucleotides matching TRBD2. The V gene end was trimmed by 4 bases and the J gene end by 1 base; junction bases not matched to a gene: 2. This CDR3 region has 16 residues. Germline CDR1 and CDR2: SEHNR and FQNEAQ (reference sequence).

This clonotype has a count of ten or more. V gene TRBV5-1 combines with J gene TRBJ2-3; D call uncertain. Deletions cut 4 bases from V and 2 bases from J, with 5 bases between. The CDR3 has 12 residues. CDR1 and CDR2 (germline): SGHRS, YFSETQ. The CDR3 reads CASSLLTDTQYF. DNA for the CDR3: TGCGCCAGCAGCCTACTCACAGATACGCAGTATTTT.

In its sample, this clonotype ranks as medium-sized. This rearrangement joins TRBV9 to TRBJ1-3; D is perhaps TRBD1 (5 bases). The germline V gene has CDR1 SGDLS and CDR2 YYNGEE. This CDR3 is 17 amino acids long. V lost 2 bases to trimming and J lost 0 bases, with 15 bases between them. CDR3 in DNA: TGTGCCAGCAGCGTGGGGCAGGGAGGCATCTCTGGAAACACCATATATTTT. Translation gives CASSVGQGGISGNTIYF.